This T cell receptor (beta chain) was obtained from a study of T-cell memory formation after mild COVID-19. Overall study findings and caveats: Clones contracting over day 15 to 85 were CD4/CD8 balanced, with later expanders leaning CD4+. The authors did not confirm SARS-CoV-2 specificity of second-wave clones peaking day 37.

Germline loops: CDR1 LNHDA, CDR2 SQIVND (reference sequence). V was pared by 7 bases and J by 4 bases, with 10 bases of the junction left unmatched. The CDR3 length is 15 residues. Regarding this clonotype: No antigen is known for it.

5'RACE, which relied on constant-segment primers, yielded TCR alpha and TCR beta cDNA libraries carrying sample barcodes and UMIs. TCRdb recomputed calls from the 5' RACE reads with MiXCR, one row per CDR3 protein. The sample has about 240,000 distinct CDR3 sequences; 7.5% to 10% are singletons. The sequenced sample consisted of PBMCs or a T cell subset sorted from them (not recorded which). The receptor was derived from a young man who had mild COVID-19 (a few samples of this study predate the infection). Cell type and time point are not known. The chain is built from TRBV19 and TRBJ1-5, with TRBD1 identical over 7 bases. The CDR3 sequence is CASIPATQGNQPQHF. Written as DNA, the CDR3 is TGTGCCAGTATTCCGGCTACACAGGGGAATCAGCCCCAGCATTTT.